Presented here are 30 T cell receptor beta chains from one specimen sequenced in a study of beta chain features in type 1 diabetes. Since all of the isolated RNA was reverse transcribed, expressed TCRB transcripts were what got sequenced. Assay used: immunoSEQ multiplex PCR; TCRdb lists only in-frame clones, some missing. This sample has 120,000 to 150,000 clones; over 9.5% occur once, and the top ten carry 1.3%. Sequences were obtained from naive CD4+ T cells from blood. The receptors were sampled from a man younger than 35 in good health.

This clone was seen a few times. The chain couples TRBV2 to TRBJ2-5; D perhaps matches TRBD1 (7 bases). Trimming removed 8 bases from V and 3 bases from J, with 16 bases in between. From germline, CDR1 is SNHLY and CDR2 FYNNEI. This CDR3 has 14 amino acids. CDR3 sequence reads: CASGEDRTKETQYF. Here the CDR3 DNA reads TGTGCCAGCGGGGAGGACAGGACAAAAGAGACCCAGTACTTC.

The sample holds a few counts of this clone. This chain connects TRBV7-3 to TRBJ2-3; 7 bases map to TRBD1. Unmatched junction bases numbered 7, after V lost 7 bases and J lost 3 bases. Germline CDR1 and CDR2: SGHTA and FQGTGA. The CDR3 consists of 14 residues. This chain's CDR3 is CASTLRGQTDTQYF. The CDR3 DNA sequence: TGTGCCAGCACCCTTCGGGGACAGACAGATACGCAGTATTTT. The full variable domain, completed using reference TRBV7-3 and TRBJ2-3, is GAGVSQTPSNKVTEKGKYVELRCDPISGHTALYWYRQSLGQGPEFLIYFQGTGAADDSGLPNDRFFAVRPEGSVSTLKIQRTERGDSAVYLCASTLRGQTDTQYFGPGTRLTVL.

This sequence joins TRBV7-2 and TRBJ2-4, with D possibly TRBD2 on 6 matching bases. The CDR3 length is 14 residues. Germline V gene sequence: CDR1 SGHTA, CDR2 FQGNSA. Trimming pared 2 bases from V and 6 bases from J, leaving 11 bases between. The CDR3 loop reads CASSLRFSGNIQYF. The CDR3 DNA sequence: TGTGCCAGCAGCTTAAGGTTTAGCGGAAACATTCAGTACTTC.

This clone was detected only a few times. The chain combines TRBV19 with TRBJ2-2; possibly TRBD1 for D (6 bases). Trimming took 5 bases from V and 4 from J, leaving 17 bases between them. CDR3 length: 16 residues. Germline assignment: CDR1 LNHDA and CDR2 SQIVND (reference sequence). As DNA, the CDR3 is TGTGCCAGTAGTTCTAGGGGTACAGGGACCACCGGGGAGCTGTTTTTT. Protein product: CASSSRGTGTTGELFF. Full variable domain (rest looked up from reference TRBV19 and TRBJ2-2): DGGITQSPKYLFRKEGQNVTLSCEQNLNHDAMYWYRQDPGQGLRLIYYSQIVNDFQKGDIAEGYSVSREKKESFPLTVTSAQKNPTAFYLCASSSRGTGTTGELFFGEGSRLTVL.

This clone has just a few counts. The chain is built from TRBV4-3 and TRBJ2-7; perhaps TRBD2 as D (5 bases). With 0 bases removed from V and 4 bases from J, the gap between germline ends came to 7 bases. CDR1 is LGHNA and CDR2 is YSLEER in the germline V gene. The CDR3 sequence is 13 residues long. This chain's CDR3 is CASSQEAGYEQYF. In DNA form, the CDR3 reads TGCGCCAGCAGCCAAGAGGCGGGTTACGAGCAGTACTTC.

The chain couples TRBV19 to TRBJ1-1; D is perhaps TRBD1 (5 bases). CDR1 and CDR2 from the germline V gene are LNHDA and SQIVND (reference sequence). V lost 3 bases, J lost 1 base, and 12 bases lay in between. The CDR3 is 15 residues long. This chain's CDR3 is CASSIMRGENTEAFF. CDR3 DNA sequence: TGTGCCAGTAGTATTATGCGGGGGGAGAACACTGAAGCTTTCTTT.

This clone turned up a few times. This sample includes further DNA sequences coding for the same CDR3. The rearrangement joins TRBV19 to TRBJ2-2, with D unclear. CDR3 size: 14 residues. Germline CDR1 reads LNHDA; CDR2 reads SQIVND (reference sequence). The V and J ends lost 3 bases and 1 base respectively, with 6 bases between them. The CDR3 here is CASSIRGNTGELFF. CDR3 coding DNA: TGTGCCAGTAGTATCAGAGGGAACACCGGGGAGCTGTTTTTT.

The V call is TRBV11-2, the J call TRBJ2-1, with 8 bases matching TRBD1. Germline V gene lookup returns CDR1 SGHAT and CDR2 FQNNGV. V shed 1 base and J 8 bases; nucleotides not matched to a gene: 4. This CDR3 has 14 amino acids. The DNA of the CDR3 is TGTGCCAGCAGCTTAGGACAGGGGTGGGATGAGCAGTTCTTC. Translated, it gives CASSLGQGWDEQFF.

This clone was counted a few times. The genes are TRBV4-2 and TRBJ2-7; D call uncertain. This CDR3 is 14 amino acids long. Trimming stripped 0 bases from V and 2 bases from J, with 8 bases between. The germline gives CDR1 LGHNA, CDR2 YNFKEQ. CDR3 loop: CASSQETGPYEQYF. CDR3 DNA sequence: TGTGCCAGCAGCCAAGAAACGGGTCCCTACGAGCAGTACTTC.

At least ten counts were recorded for this clone. The V gene is TRBV13, the J gene TRBJ2-3; TRBD2 aligns across 8 bases. The trim removed 5 bases at V and 0 bases at J, leaving 7 bases unmatched. The CDR3 covers 16 residues. Germline-derived CDR1 and CDR2 are PRHDT and FYEKMQ (reference sequence). The CDR3 nucleotides are TGTGCCAGCAGCGACGGACTAGCAGTAAGCACAGATACGCAGTATTTT. It is translated as CASSDGLAVSTDTQYF.

This clone has only a few counts. This chain links TRBV7-2 with TRBJ2-5, with TRBD2 matching over 11 bases. Germline V gives CDR1 SGHTA, CDR2 FQGNSA. CDR3 length equals 16 residues. The J segment lost 2 bases and the V segment lost 7 bases, leaving 9 bases of the junction unmatched. The CDR3 reads CASMHSGGAVQETQYF. CDR3 coding DNA: TGTGCCAGCATGCATAGCGGGGGGGCTGTGCAAGAGACCCAGTACTTC.

This clone has more than one count but fewer than ten. The chain recombines TRBV5-4 with TRBJ2-1; possibly TRBD1 for D (6 bases). The CDR3 is made up of 15 amino acids. Trimming stripped 4 bases from V and 5 bases from J, with 16 bases between. The germline V gene encodes CDR1 SGHNT and CDR2 YYREEE (reference sequence). CDR3 loop: CASSQVGPGDNEQFF. Written as DNA, the CDR3 is TGTGCCAGCAGCCAAGTCGGGCCAGGGGACAATGAGCAGTTCTTC.

The genes are TRBV7-2 and TRBJ2-7; 9 bases line up with TRBD2. Trimming cost V 5 bases and J 6 bases; bases outside gene matches: 8. This CDR3 is built from 14 residues. Germline V lookup: CDR1 SGHTA, CDR2 FQGNSA. The CDR3 here is CASSIRATSGEQYF. Here the CDR3 DNA reads TGTGCCAGCAGCATAAGAGCGACTAGCGGCGAGCAGTACTTC. The variable domain in full, completed from reference TRBV7-2 and TRBJ2-7, reads GAGVSQSPSNKVTEKGKDVELRCDPISGHTALYWYRQSLGQGLEFLIYFQGNSAPDKSGLPSDRFSAERTGGSVSTLTIQRTQQEDSAVYLCASSIRATSGEQYFGPGTRLTVT.

This clone was observed a few times. The rearrangement links TRBV29-1 to TRBJ2-3; 11 positions agree with TRBD2. This CDR3 has 15 amino acids. Germline V gene sequence: CDR1 SQVTM, CDR2 ANQGSEA. V dropped 6 bases and J dropped 2; count of bases not matched to a gene: 7. CDR3 DNA: TGCAGCGTGGACCCTAGCGGGGGGACCACAGATACGCAGTATTTT. This encodes CSVDPSGGTTDTQYF.

The chain links TRBV29-1 to TRBJ1-3, with 7 bases matching TRBD1. The germline V gene has CDR1 SQVTM and CDR2 ANQGSEA. V was pared by 5 bases and J by 2 bases, with 9 bases of the junction left unmatched. The CDR3 is 15 residues long. The CDR3 spells CSVTPVQGAGNTIYF. Written as DNA, the CDR3 is TGCAGCGTTACTCCGGTCCAGGGGGCTGGAAACACCATATATTTT. The variable domain in full, completed from reference TRBV29-1 and TRBJ1-3, reads SAVISQKPSRDICQRGTSLTIQCQVDSQVTMMFWYRQQPGQSLTLIATANQGSEATYESGFVIDKFPISRPNLTFSTLTVSNMSPEDSSIYLCSVTPVQGAGNTIYFGEGSWLTVV.

The chain has TRBV19 and TRBJ1-2, with 7 bases identical to TRBD1. V dropped 0 bases and J dropped 4; count of bases not matched to a gene: 5. From germline, CDR1 is LNHDA and CDR2 SQIVND (reference sequence). The CDR3 spans 15 residues. CDR3 residues: CASSIDRGQSYGYTF. CDR3 DNA sequence: TGTGCCAGTAGTATAGATCGGGGACAGTCCTATGGCTACACCTTC.

The rearrangement uses TRBV7-9 and TRBJ1-2; 8 bases are shared with TRBD1. Per the germline V gene, CDR1 is SEHNR and CDR2 is FQNEAQ (reference sequence). CDR3 length equals 14 residues. V dropped 4 bases and J dropped 6; count of bases not matched to a gene: 7. The CDR3 DNA reads as TGTGCCAGCAGCTACGACAGGGGATCGGATGGCTACACCTTC. This codes for CASSYDRGSDGYTF.

This sequence joins TRBV7-2 and TRBJ1-5; 10 bases map to TRBD1. The CDR3 totals 15 residues. With V trimmed by 4 bases and J by 2 bases, 2 bases remained unmatched. In germline, CDR1 is SGHTA, CDR2 FQGNSA. The CDR3 here is CASSWDRGGNQPQHF. The DNA of the CDR3 is TGTGCCAGCAGCTGGGACAGGGGTGGCAATCAGCCCCAGCATTTT.

The CDR3 region is CASSQVAGGFNDEQFF. The CDR3 DNA sequence: TGCGCCAGCAGCCAAGTCGCAGGGGGTTTCAATGATGAGCAGTTCTTC. The gene calls are TRBV4-3 and TRBJ2-1; 7 bases are shared with TRBD1. The CDR3 has 16 amino acids. The ends lost 1 base at V and 8 bases at J; junction bases unmatched: 11. The germline gives CDR1 LGHNA, CDR2 YSLEER.

The CDR3 nucleotides are TGCGCCAGCAGGGGGACATACTCTGGAAACACCATATATTTT. Its protein is CASRGTYSGNTIYF. V is TRBV5-1 and J is TRBJ1-3, with a possible D match to TRBD1 (6 bases). Deletions cut 5 bases from V and 0 bases from J, with 9 bases between. From germline, CDR1 is SGHRS and CDR2 YFSETQ. The CDR3 sequence is 14 residues long. Together with reference TRBV5-1 and TRBJ1-3, the CDR3 gives the full variable domain: KAGVTQTPRYLIKTRGQQVTLSCSPISGHRSVSWYQQTPGQGLQFLFEYFSETQRNKGNFPGRFSGRQFSNSRSEMNVSTLELGDSALYLCASRGTYSGNTIYFGEGSWLTVV.

The V call is TRBV7-2, the J call TRBJ2-7; TRBD2 aligns across 11 bases. The germline V gene encodes CDR1 SGHTA and CDR2 FQGNSA. The CDR3 contains 16 residues. Trimming at V came to 5 bases and at J to 3 bases, leaving 9 bases not matched to a gene. The CDR3 sequence: CASSPPSSGGIYEQYF. CDR3 DNA: TGTGCCAGCAGCCCCCCGTCTAGCGGGGGGATCTACGAGCAGTACTTC.

This clone was recorded a few times. V and J are TRBV9 and TRBJ2-1; TRBD2 matches 12 bases. The CDR3 has 17 residues. Germline V CDR1 and CDR2: SGDLS, YYNGEE. J was trimmed by 4 bases and V by 3 bases; bases with no gene match: 8. The CDR3 DNA sequence: TGTGCCAGCAGCGCGGCCCCGGGACTAGCGGGTTACAATGAGCAGTTCTTC. Translating it yields CASSAAPGLAGYNEQFF. The complete variable domain, with remaining parts taken from reference TRBV9 and TRBJ2-1, reads DSGVTQTPKHLITATGQRVTLRCSPRSGDLSVYWYQQSLDQGLQFLIQYYNGEERAKGNILERFSAQQFPDLHSELNLSSLELGDSALYFCASSAAPGLAGYNEQFFGPGTRLTVL.

A few counts support this clone. The rearrangement joins TRBV4-2 to TRBJ1-2; 7 nucleotides line up with TRBD1. Per the germline V gene, CDR1 is LGHNA and CDR2 is YNFKEQ. The CDR3 extends over 14 amino acids. V lost 4 bases to trimming and J lost 6 bases; unmatched junction nucleotides: 8. In DNA, the CDR3 is TGTGCCAGCAGCCCACGGCCAGGGACAGATGGCTACACCTTC. It yields the protein CASSPRPGTDGYTF.

This clone has a handful of counts. The gene calls are TRBV28 and TRBJ1-2; 7 nucleotides align to TRBD1. The germline CDR1 and CDR2 sequences are MDHEN and SYDVKM. Germline trimming cut 6 bases from V and 3 bases from J; bases unmatched to any gene: 7. This CDR3 has 14 residues. CDR3 in DNA: TGTGCCAGCAGGACCACAGGGGTTGACTATGGCTACACCTTC. This gives the protein CASRTTGVDYGYTF.

The chain employs TRBV4-1 and TRBJ1-5; D unresolved. Germline loops: CDR1 MGHRA, CDR2 YSYEKL. The V and J ends lost 0 bases and 0 bases respectively, with 6 bases between them. The CDR3 covers 15 residues. CDR3 DNA sequence: TGCGCCAGCAGCCAAGATTTCAGTAGCAATCAGCCCCAGCATTTT. It encodes CASSQDFSSNQPQHF.

This clone was counted a few times. The rearrangement uses TRBV27 and TRBJ2-7; 7 bases are a match to TRBD1. The J segment lost 1 base and the V segment lost 6 bases, leaving 3 bases of the junction unmatched. CDR3 size: 13 residues. CDR1 is MNHEY and CDR2 is SMNVEV in the germline V gene (reference sequence). The CDR3 reads CASSRDSSYEQYF. CDR3 sequence (DNA): TGTGCCAGCAGCAGGGACAGTTCCTACGAGCAGTACTTC.

The CDR3 DNA sequence: TGTGCCAGCATCCTGCGGGGGCCTAGCGGGGGGACAGATGAGCAGTTCTTC. It translates to CASILRGPSGGTDEQFF. This chain joins TRBV2 and TRBJ2-1; TRBD2 aligns across 11 bases. The CDR3 is made up of 17 amino acids. Trimming took 7 bases from V and 8 from J; bases not matched to a gene: 16. Looked up from germline, CDR1 is SNHLY and CDR2 is FYNNEI.

This clone was counted a few times. The chain employs TRBV11-2 and TRBJ1-5; D might be TRBD1 (5 bases). This CDR3 spans 14 amino acids. CDR1 is SGHAT and CDR2 is FQNNGV in the germline V gene. The V end lost 3 bases, the J end lost 2 bases, and 8 bases lay between the germline ends. In DNA form, the CDR3 reads TGTGCCAGCAGCTTGGGGGAGGGCAATCAGCCCCAGCATTTT. Translated, it gives CASSLGEGNQPQHF.

Turning to this clone: The CDR3 does not close with the conserved phenylalanine or tryptophan, likely indicating a read error. V gene TRBV6-5 combines with J gene TRBJ1-4, with D hard to call. V lost 6 bases and J lost 8, with 13 bases in between. In germline, CDR1 is MNHEY, CDR2 SVGAGI. The CDR3 is 13 residues long. The CDR3 loop reads CASRPVLAEKLFL. The CDR3 nucleotides read TGTGCCAGCAGGCCGGTGTTGGCGGAAAAACTGTTTCTT.

This clone was recorded once. V usage is TRBV7-2 and J usage is TRBJ2-7; possible D gene TRBD2, 5 bases. Germline V gives CDR1 SGHTA, CDR2 FQGNSA. There are 13 residues in the CDR3. V gave up 2 bases and J gave up 3 bases, with 8 bases separating them. The CDR3 is CASSLLSGYEQYF. CDR3 bases: TGTGCCAGCAGCTTATTGAGCGGCTACGAGCAGTACTTC. The entire variable domain, with the rest obtained from reference TRBV7-2 and TRBJ2-7, is as follows: GAGVSQSPSNKVTEKGKDVELRCDPISGHTALYWYRQSLGQGLEFLIYFQGNSAPDKSGLPSDRFSAERTGGSVSTLTIQRTQQEDSAVYLCASSLLSGYEQYFGPGTRLTVT.